This T cell receptor (beta chain) was identified in a study of blood T cell repertoires in COVID-19 (dated by TCRdb to 2020 to 2021). In the study overall: The collaborator samples originated in the United States, Italy and Spain and spanned the acute and convalescent phases of COVID-19. Deeply sampled blood TCRbeta repertoires from subjects exposed to, actively infected with, or recovered from COVID-19 were included in the dataset. The prospective study material was composed of cDNA or gDNA derived from T cells, B-cell-depleted T cells, or PBMCs. Where available, HLA class I and class II types were taken from metadata supplied by the sample provider and were not determined by assay-based typing. Sample metadata almost always included a de-identified subject ID, COVID-19 status, age in years and sex. The samples were drawn from two sources: the first 160 participants of the ongoing ImmuneRACE study, and 1,200 or so subjects contributed by 6 global collaborators. The repertoires were released in a freely available public database intended as a resource for research on the immune response to SARS-CoV-2.

The collaborating institutions used their own protocols to collect whole blood in K2EDTA tubes. For TCRbeta analysis, collaborators shipped samples in one of three forms: frozen whole blood, isolated PBMCs, or DNA extracted from either of those sample types. Its CDR3 holds 15 amino acids, cysteine through phenylalanine. Only the CDR3 portion is preserved as DNA: 45 bases, with reading frame beginning at the first base. CDR1 KGHSH and CDR2 LQKENI were looked up in the germline V gene. V is cut back by 4 bases and J by 1 base, with 5 bases in the junction unmatched. Remarks on this clone: This clone's antigen is unknown. No base quality values were provided; no much bigger clone lies one nucleotide off.

Summary of the overall study and its limitations: The quantity of clinical and demographic metadata differed by source and by participant and was supplied without curation.

TCRbeta CDR3 regions were amplified from genomic DNA by means of the immunoSEQ Assay, a bias-controlled multiplex PCR. In the authors' own workflow: The number of nucleated cells in each sample was estimated by amplification of reference gene primers within the assay. To quantify the absolute abundance of each unique TCRbeta CDR3 rearrangement, sequence reads were collapsed and filtered. For each sample, productive Simpson clonality was calculated by taking the square root of Simpson's diversity index across productive rearrangements. TCRdb retrieved this table from immuneACCESS and kept in-frame rearrangements only. Not all clones are present; in checked studies, unresolved V genes account for under half, and no reason is known for the remainder. The DNA gave D and trimming, while V, J and clone size come from that table. Present in this sample are around 95,000 clones, approximately 84% of which were seen just once. The ten largest account for about 10% of the sample.

The chain links TRBV18 with TRBJ2-5; 8 central nucleotides agree with TRBD2. The sequence came from a woman older than 75 with acute or convalescent COVID-19. Specimen: peripheral blood. The DNA sequence is given as TGTGCCAGCTCACGCGGGGGGCCGGGCCAAGAGACCCAGTACTTC. This translates into CASSRGGPGQETQYF.